The 4 T cell receptor beta chains presented below share a single source sample, sequenced in a study of blood T cell repertoires in COVID-19. The data were produced by immunoSEQ multiplex PCR, yet TCRdb's version contains in-frame clones alone and is incomplete. The data contain nearly 110,000 clones, about 84% of them singletons. Sequenced: peripheral blood. All receptors come from a woman in her sixties with acute or convalescent COVID-19.

This CDR3 reads CASSLGLAAGELFF. The CDR3 DNA is TGTGCCAGCAGCTTAGGACTAGCAGCCGGGGAGCTGTTTTTT. V usage is TRBV7-9 and J usage is TRBJ2-2, with 7 bases matching TRBD2. This CDR3 contains 14 residues. V lost 1 base and J lost 6; bases outside the gene matches: 2. CDR1 and CDR2 from the germline V gene are SEHNR and FQNEAQ (reference sequence).

This clone was seen only once. The chain links TRBV18 to TRBJ2-7, with D perhaps TRBD2 (5 bases). V lost 4 bases and J lost 3, with 13 bases in between. Germline values: CDR1 KGHSH, CDR2 LQKENI. The CDR3 contains 14 residues. DNA of the CDR3: TGTGCCAGCTCACAAACCGGGATGGGCTACGAGCAGTACTTC. It specifies CASSQTGMGYEQYF.

The chain employs TRBV7-3 and TRBJ2-7; TRBD2 might be the D (5 bases). The V gene's germline CDR1 is SGHTA and CDR2 FQGTGA. This CDR3 comprises 15 residues. V lost 2 bases, J lost 1 base, and 12 bases lay in between. CDR3 sequence: CASSLAGSGSYEQYF. The CDR3 DNA follows: TGTGCCAGCAGCTTAGCGGGCAGTGGATCCTACGAGCAGTACTTC.

This clone came up a few times. J is TRBJ1-2 and V is TRBV12-3 or TRBV12-4, with a possible D match to TRBD1 (5 bases). Trimming cost V 5 bases and J 10 bases, with 14 bases left between them. The CDR3 is made up of 12 amino acids. CDR3: CASSGVGRDYTF. In nucleotides, the CDR3 is TGTGCCAGCAGTGGGGTAGGCAGGGACTACACCTTC.